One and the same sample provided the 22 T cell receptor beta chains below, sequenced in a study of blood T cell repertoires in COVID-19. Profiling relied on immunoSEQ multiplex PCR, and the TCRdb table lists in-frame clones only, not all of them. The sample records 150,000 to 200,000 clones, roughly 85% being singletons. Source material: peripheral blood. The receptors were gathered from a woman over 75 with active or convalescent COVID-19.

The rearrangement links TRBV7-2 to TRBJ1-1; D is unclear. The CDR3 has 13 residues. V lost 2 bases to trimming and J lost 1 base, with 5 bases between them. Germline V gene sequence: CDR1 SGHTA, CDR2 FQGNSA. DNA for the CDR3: TGTGCCAGCAGCTTAAGACAGAACACTGAAGCTTTCTTT. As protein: CASSLRQNTEAFF.

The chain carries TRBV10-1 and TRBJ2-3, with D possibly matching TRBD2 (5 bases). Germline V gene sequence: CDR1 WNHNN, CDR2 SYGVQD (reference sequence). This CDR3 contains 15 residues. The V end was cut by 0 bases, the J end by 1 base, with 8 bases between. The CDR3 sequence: CASSESSDRTDTQYF. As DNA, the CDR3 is TGCGCCAGCAGTGAGTCTAGCGACCGCACAGATACGCAGTATTTT.

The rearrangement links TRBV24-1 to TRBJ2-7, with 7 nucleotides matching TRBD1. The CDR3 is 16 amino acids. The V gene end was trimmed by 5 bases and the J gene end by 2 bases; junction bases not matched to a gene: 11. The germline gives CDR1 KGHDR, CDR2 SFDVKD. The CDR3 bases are TGTGCCACCAGTGTCGTTTTGTGGGACAGTACCTACGAGCAGTACTTC. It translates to CATSVVLWDSTYEQYF.

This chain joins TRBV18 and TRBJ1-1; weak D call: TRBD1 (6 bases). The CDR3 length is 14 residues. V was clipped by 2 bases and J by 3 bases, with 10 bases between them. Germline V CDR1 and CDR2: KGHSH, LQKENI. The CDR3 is CASSPVDSDTEAFF. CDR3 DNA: TGTGCCAGCTCACCAGTGGACAGTGACACTGAAGCTTTCTTT.

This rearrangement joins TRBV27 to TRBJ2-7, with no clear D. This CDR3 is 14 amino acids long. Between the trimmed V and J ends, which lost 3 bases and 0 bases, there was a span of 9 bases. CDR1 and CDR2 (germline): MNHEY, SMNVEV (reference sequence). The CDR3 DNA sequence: TGTGCCAGCAGTTTGAGAATTAGCTCCTACGAGCAGTACTTC. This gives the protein CASSLRISSYEQYF.

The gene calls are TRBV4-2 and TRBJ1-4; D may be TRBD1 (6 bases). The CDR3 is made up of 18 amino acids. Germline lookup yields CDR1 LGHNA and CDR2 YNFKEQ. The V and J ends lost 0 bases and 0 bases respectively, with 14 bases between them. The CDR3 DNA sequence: TGTGCCAGCAGCCAAGATAGGGCAGGGGTGACAACTAATGAAAAACTGTTTTTT. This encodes CASSQDRAGVTTNEKLFF.

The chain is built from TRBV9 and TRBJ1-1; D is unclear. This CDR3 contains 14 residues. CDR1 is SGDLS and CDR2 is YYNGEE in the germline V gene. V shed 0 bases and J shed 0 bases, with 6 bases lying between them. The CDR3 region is CASSVDGMNTEAFF. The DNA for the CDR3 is TGTGCCAGCAGCGTAGACGGTATGAACACTGAAGCTTTCTTT. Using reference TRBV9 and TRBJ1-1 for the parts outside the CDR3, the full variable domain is DSGVTQTPKHLITATGQRVTLRCSPRSGDLSVYWYQQSLDQGLQFLIQYYNGEERAKGNILERFSAQQFPDLHSELNLSSLELGDSALYFCASSVDGMNTEAFFGQGTRLTVV.

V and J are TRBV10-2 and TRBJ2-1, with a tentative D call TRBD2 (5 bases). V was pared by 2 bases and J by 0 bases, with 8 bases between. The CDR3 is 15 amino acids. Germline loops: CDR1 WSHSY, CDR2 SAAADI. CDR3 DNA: TGCGCCAGCAGTGAGACGGGGAGCTCCTACAATGAGCAGTTCTTC. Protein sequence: CASSETGSSYNEQFF.

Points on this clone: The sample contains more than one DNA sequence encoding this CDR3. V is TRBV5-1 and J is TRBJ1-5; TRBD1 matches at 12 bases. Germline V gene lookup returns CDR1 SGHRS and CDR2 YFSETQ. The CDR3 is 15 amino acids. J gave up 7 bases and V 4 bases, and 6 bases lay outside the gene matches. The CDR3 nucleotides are TGCGCCAGCAGCGCCGGGACAGGGGGCGGCCAGCCCCAGCATTTT. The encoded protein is CASSAGTGGGQPQHF.

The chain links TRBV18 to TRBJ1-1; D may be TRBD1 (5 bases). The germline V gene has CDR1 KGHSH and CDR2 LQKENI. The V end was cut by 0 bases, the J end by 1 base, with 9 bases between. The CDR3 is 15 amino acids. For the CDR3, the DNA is TGTGCCAGCTCACCACCTGGACAACGGAACACTGAAGCTTTCTTT. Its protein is CASSPPGQRNTEAFF.

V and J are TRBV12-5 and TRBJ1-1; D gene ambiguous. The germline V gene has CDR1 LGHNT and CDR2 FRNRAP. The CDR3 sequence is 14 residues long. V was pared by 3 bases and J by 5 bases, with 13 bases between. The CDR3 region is CASGFLEATTEAFF. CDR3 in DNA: TGTGCTAGTGGTTTTCTTGAGGCAACAACTGAAGCTTTCTTT. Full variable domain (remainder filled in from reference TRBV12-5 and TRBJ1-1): DARVTQTPRHKVTEMGQEVTMRCQPILGHNTVFWYRQTMMQGLELLAYFRNRAPLDDSGMPKDRFSAEMPDATLATLKIQPSEPRDSAVYFCASGFLEATTEAFFGQGTRLTVV.

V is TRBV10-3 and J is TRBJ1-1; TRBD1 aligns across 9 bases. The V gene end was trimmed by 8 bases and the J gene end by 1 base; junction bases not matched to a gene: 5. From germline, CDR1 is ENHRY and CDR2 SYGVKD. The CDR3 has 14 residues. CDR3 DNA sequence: TGTGCCATCGGGAAGACAGGGGGGAACACTGAAGCTTTCTTT. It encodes CAIGKTGGNTEAFF.

The CDR3, as DNA: TGTGCCAGCAGTAATGCACGGACTGAAGCTTTCTTT. It encodes CASSNARTEAFF. The chain uses TRBV12-3 or TRBV12-4 and TRBJ1-1; D remains ambiguous. There are 12 residues in the CDR3. V was shortened by 5 bases and J by 5 bases, with 9 bases between the two germline ends.

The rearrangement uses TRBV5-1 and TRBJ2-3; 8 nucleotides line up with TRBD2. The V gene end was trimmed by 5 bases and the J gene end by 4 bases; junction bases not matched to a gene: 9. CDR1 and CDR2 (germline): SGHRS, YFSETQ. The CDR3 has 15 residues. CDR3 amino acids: CASSVSGNPSDTQYF. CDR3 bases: TGCGCCAGCAGTGTTAGCGGGAACCCCTCAGATACGCAGTATTTT.

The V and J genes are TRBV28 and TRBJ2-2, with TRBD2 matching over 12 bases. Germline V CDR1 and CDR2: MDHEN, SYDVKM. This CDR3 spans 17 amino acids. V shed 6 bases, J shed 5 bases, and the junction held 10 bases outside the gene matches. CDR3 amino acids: CASSPTSGGEWTGELFF. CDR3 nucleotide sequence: TGTGCCAGCAGCCCGACTAGCGGGGGAGAATGGACCGGGGAGCTGTTTTTT.

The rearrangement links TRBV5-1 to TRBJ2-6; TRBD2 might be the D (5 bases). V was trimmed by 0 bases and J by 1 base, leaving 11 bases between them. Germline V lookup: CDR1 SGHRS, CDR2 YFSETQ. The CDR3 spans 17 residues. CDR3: CASSLVPGTSGANVLTF. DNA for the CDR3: TGCGCCAGCAGCTTGGTCCCGGGAACATCTGGGGCCAACGTCCTGACTTTC.

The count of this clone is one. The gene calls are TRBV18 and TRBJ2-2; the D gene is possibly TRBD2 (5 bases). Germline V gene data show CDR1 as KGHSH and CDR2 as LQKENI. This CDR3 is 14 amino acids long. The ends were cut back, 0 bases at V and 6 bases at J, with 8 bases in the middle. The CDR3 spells CASSPPTRAGELFF. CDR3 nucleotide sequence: TGTGCCAGCTCACCACCGACGCGGGCCGGGGAGCTGTTTTTT.

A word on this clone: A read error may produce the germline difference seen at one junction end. CDR3 sequence (DNA): TGTGCCAGTAGTGTGGGGGGAGTCCCGGTGACTCGATTCCTCTTC. Protein: CASSVGGVPVTRFLF. The chain employs TRBV19 and TRBJ2-1; tentatively, D is TRBD2 (6 bases). Germline CDR1 LNHDA, CDR2 SQIVND (reference sequence). The CDR3 spans 15 residues.

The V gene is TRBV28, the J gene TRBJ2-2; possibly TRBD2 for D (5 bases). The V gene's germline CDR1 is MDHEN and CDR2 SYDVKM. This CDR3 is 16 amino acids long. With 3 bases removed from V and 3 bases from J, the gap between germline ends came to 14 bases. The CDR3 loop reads CASSLRRGLDTGELFF. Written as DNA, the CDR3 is TGTGCCAGCAGTTTGCGTCGAGGGTTGGACACCGGGGAGCTGTTTTTT.

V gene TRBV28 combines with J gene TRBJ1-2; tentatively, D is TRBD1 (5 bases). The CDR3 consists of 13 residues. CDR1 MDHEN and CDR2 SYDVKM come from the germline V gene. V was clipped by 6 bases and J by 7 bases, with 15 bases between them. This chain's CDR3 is CASRGTVGGGYTF. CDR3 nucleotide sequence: TGTGCCAGCAGAGGGACTGTAGGCGGTGGCTACACCTTC.

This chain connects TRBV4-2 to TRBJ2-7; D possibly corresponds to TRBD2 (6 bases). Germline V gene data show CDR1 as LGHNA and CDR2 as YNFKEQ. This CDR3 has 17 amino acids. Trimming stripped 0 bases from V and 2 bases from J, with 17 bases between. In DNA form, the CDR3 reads TGTGCCAGCAGCCAAGATGAGAGACTAGTGGAGACCTACGAGCAGTACTTC. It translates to CASSQDERLVETYEQYF.

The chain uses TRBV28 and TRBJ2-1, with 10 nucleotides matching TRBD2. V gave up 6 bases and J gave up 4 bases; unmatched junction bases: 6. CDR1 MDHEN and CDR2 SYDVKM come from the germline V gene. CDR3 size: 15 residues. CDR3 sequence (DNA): TGTGCCAGCAGGGGGCTAGCGGGAGTTTACAATGAGCAGTTCTTC. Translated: CASRGLAGVYNEQFF. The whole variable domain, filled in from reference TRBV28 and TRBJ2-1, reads DVKVTQSSRYLVKRTGEKVFLECVQDMDHENMFWYRQDPGLGLRLIYFSYDVKMKEKGDIPEGYSVSREKKERFSLILESASTNQTSMYLCASRGLAGVYNEQFFGPGTRLTVL.